This TCR beta chain was observed in a study of blood T cell repertoires in COVID-19. Turning to the study itself: COVID-19 samples, acute and convalescent, were from the United States, Italy and Spain.

As processed by the authors: Amplification from reference gene primers served as the basis for estimated nucleated cell counts. Only in-frame clones appear in the TCRdb table, and some are missing; sequencing was by immunoSEQ multiplex PCR. That table supplies the V and J calls and clone size; D and trimming were determined from the DNA. The sample lists 250,000 to 350,000 clones, around nine tenths occurring once. V lost 5 bases to trimming and J lost 5 bases, with 13 bases between them. CDR1 and CDR2 (germline): GTSNPN, SVGIG (reference sequence). This CDR3 comprises 13 residues. This TCR derives from a woman in her 30s with COVID-19, enrolled during active disease. This chain connects TRBV30 to TRBJ1-5; D is possibly TRBD1 (5 bases). Sequenced: peripheral blood. CDR3 sequence reads: CAWADGGDQPQHF. The CDR3 region has the DNA TGTGCCTGGGCGGATGGAGGGGATCAGCCCCAGCATTTT.